This T cell receptor beta chain was captured in a study of blood T cell repertoires in COVID-19. Unmatched junction bases numbered 7, after V lost 4 bases and J lost 6 bases. The CDR3 sequence is 15 residues long. Germline CDR1 reads SGDLS; CDR2 reads YYNGEE. Assay used: immunoSEQ multiplex PCR; TCRdb lists only in-frame clones, some missing. The table records some 250,000 clones, roughly 91% of them present only once. The study assigned cohorts using participant-reported clinical history. This rearrangement joins TRBV9 to TRBJ2-1; 10 bases align to TRBD1. The TCR originated in a woman aged 25 to 39 with acute COVID-19. The sample taken for sequencing was PBMCs or T cells enriched from blood (not recorded which). The CDR3 DNA follows: TGTGCCAGCAGCATTGGGACAGGGGTTGGCAATGAGCAGTTCTTC. This translates into CASSIGTGVGNEQFF.